The clone carrying this TCR beta chain has just a few counts. The data belong to a study of cytomegalovirus exposure and HLA in healthy donors. This PCR relied on a set of 60 Vbeta primers and 13 Jbeta primers. Data came from immunoSEQ multiplex PCR; TCRdb stores just in-frame clones and leaves some out. The sample includes 150,000 or so clones, 70% to 80% of them seen just once. The V gene end was trimmed by 6 bases and the J gene end by 4 bases; junction bases not matched to a gene: 7. Germline assignment: CDR1 SEHNR and CDR2 FQNEAQ (reference sequence). CDR3 length: 16 residues. Each donor was nominally healthy when sampled (though unrecorded immune exposures were likely).

This receptor was identified in a man aged 25 to 45 in good health and CMV-seropositive. Sequenced material: PBMCs. The chain couples TRBV7-9 to TRBJ2-6, with 9 bases aligning to TRBD1. CDR3 nucleotides: TGTGCCAGCAGTCCCGGACAGGGGACAGGGGCCAACGTCCTGACTTTC. This translates into CASSPGQGTGANVLTF.